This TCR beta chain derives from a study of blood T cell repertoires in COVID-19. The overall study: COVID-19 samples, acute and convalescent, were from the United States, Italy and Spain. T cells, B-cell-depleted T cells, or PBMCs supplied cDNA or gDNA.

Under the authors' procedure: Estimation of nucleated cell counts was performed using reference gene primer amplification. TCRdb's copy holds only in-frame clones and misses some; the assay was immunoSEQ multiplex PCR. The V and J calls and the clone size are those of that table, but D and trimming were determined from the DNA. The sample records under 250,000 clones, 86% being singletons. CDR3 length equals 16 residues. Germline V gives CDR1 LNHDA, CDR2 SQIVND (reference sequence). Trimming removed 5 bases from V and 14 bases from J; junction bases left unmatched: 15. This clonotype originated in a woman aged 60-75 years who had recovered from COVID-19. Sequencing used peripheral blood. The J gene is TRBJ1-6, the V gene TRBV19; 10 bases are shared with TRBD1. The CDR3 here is CASSFPGQGLHEALHF. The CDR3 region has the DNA TGTGCCAGTAGTTTCCCGGGACAGGGGCTTCATGAGGCCCTCCACTTT. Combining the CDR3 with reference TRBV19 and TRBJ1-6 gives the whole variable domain DGGITQSPKYLFRKEGQNVTLSCEQNLNHDAMYWYRQDPGQGLRLIYYSQIVNDFQKGDIAEGYSVSREKKESFPLTVTSAQKNPTAFYLCASSFPGQGLHEALHFGNGTRLTVT.